The 27 T cell receptor beta chains below all came from one sample that was sequenced in a study of blood T cells in healthy people across ages. Together with a sample-barcoded 5' primer, a J-beta primer mix was included in a second PCR lasting about 7 to 12 cycles. Each CDR3 protein is one row after TCRdb ran MiXCR on the 5' RACE reads. Altogether approximately 900,000 distinct CDR3 sequences are present, 25% to 30% being singletons, with the ten largest covering approximately 10%. A further study also used this sample, focusing on T cells of mothers and their children.

The sequenced material came from blood. These TCRs come from a woman between 40 and 50 years old in good health.

This clonotype has more than one count but fewer than ten. The CDR3: CASSLGDRASNQPQHF. The CDR3 DNA reads as TGCGCCAGCAGCTTAGGCGACAGGGCGAGCAATCAGCCCCAGCATTTT. J is TRBJ1-5 and V is TRBV5-1; TRBD1 matches 7 bases. Germline trimming cut 2 bases from V and 1 base from J; bases unmatched to any gene: 6. CDR3 length: 16 amino acids. Germline loops: CDR1 SGHRS, CDR2 YFSETQ.

V gene TRBV7-9 combines with J gene TRBJ1-1; D possibly corresponds to TRBD1 (5 bases). Trimming removed 1 base at V and 7 bases at J, with 7 bases between. There are 12 residues in the CDR3. Per the germline V gene, CDR1 is SEHNR and CDR2 is FQNEAQ (reference sequence). CDR3 in amino acids: CASSLDGGEAFF. The CDR3 DNA reads as TGTGCCAGCAGCTTAGACGGGGGTGAAGCTTTCTTT. The complete variable domain, with remaining parts taken from reference TRBV7-9 and TRBJ1-1, reads DTGVSQNPRHKITKRGQNVTFRCDPISEHNRLYWYRQTLGQGPEFLTYFQNEAQLEKSRLLSDRFSAERPKGSFSTLEIQRTEQGDSAMYLCASSLDGGEAFFGQGTRLTVV.

This clonotype was seen many times. The chain links TRBV12-3 or TRBV12-4 to TRBJ2-3, with 9 bases identical to TRBD2. V trimming: 7 bases; J trimming: 1 base; junction bases outside the gene matches: 3. The CDR3 sequence is 14 residues long. CDR3 amino acids: CASNIAGGTDTQYF. Here the CDR3 DNA reads TGTGCCAGCAATATAGCGGGGGGCACAGATACGCAGTATTTT.

V gene TRBV25-1 combines with J gene TRBJ1-2; 7 bases are shared with TRBD1. The germline V gene has CDR1 MGHDK and CDR2 SYGVNS. The CDR3 is made up of 12 amino acids. After removal of 5 bases from V and 4 bases from J, the junction contained 1 base not matched to a gene. CDR3 nucleotides: TGTGCCAGCAGTACAGGGGCCTATGGCTACACCTTC. This translates into CASSTGAYGYTF.

The genes are TRBV5-1 and TRBJ2-3; D is unclear. This CDR3 comprises 14 residues. V was pared by 3 bases and J by 5 bases, with 13 bases between. Germline V gene sequence: CDR1 SGHRS, CDR2 YFSETQ. CDR3 bases: TGCGCCAGCAGCTCTGGCGAGGTTATAGATACGCAGTATTTT. It encodes CASSSGEVIDTQYF.

A few counts support this clonotype. The V gene is TRBV27, the J gene TRBJ2-3, with D maybe TRBD1 (9 bases). V dropped 5 bases and J dropped 9 bases, with 18 bases sitting between them. Per the germline V gene, CDR1 is MNHEY and CDR2 is SMNVEV (reference sequence). CDR3 length equals 14 residues. CDR3 nucleotide sequence: TGTGCCAGCAGTCAGATAGCGGGACAGGGAACGCAGTATTTT. This codes for CASSQIAGQGTQYF.

The sample holds many counts of this clonotype. The chain carries TRBV6-2 or TRBV6-3 and TRBJ2-6; 12 bases match TRBD2. Trimming cost V 5 bases and J 0 bases; bases outside gene matches: 2. Germline V gene data show CDR1 as MNHEY and CDR2 as SVGEGT. This CDR3 has 17 residues. CDR3 loop: CASSGLAGLSGANVLTF. In DNA, the CDR3 is TGTGCCAGCAGTGGACTAGCGGGACTCTCTGGGGCCAACGTCCTGACTTTC.

This clonotype was found many times. For the CDR3, the DNA is TGTGCCAGCAGTTTCCCCAGGAATGAGCAGTTCTTC. Translating it yields CASSFPRNEQFF. The chain uses TRBV12-3 or TRBV12-4 and TRBJ2-1; D is uncertain. The CDR3 is 12 residues long. V gave up 3 bases and J gave up 7 bases, with 7 bases separating them.

The rearrangement links TRBV19 to TRBJ1-6, with 7 bases fitting TRBD1. The V and J ends lost 5 bases and 0 bases, in that order; junction bases with no gene match: 10. CDR1 is LNHDA, CDR2 SQIVND, per germline (reference sequence). The CDR3 has 18 residues. CDR3 in amino acids: CASSLRGQPSSYNSPLHF. As DNA, the CDR3 is TGTGCCAGTAGTCTGAGGGGACAGCCGAGCTCCTATAATTCACCCCTCCACTTT.

The rearrangement links TRBV28 to TRBJ2-1, with TRBD1 identical over 12 bases. This CDR3 spans 14 amino acids. Trimming removed 6 bases from V and 6 bases from J; junction bases left unmatched: 3. From germline, CDR1 is MDHEN and CDR2 SYDVKM. DNA for the CDR3: TGTGCCAGCAGGGGGACAGGGGGCATCAATGAGCAGTTCTTC. This gives the protein CASRGTGGINEQFF.

This clonotype was recorded at least ten times. The chain joins TRBV15 to TRBJ1-2; the match to TRBD1 covers 7 bases. The V gene's germline CDR1 is LNHNV and CDR2 YYDKDF (reference sequence). This CDR3 contains 14 residues. V was clipped by 5 bases and J by 3 bases; unmatched bases: 6. The DNA for the CDR3 is TGTGCCACCAGCTCGGGACAGTTTGACTATGGCTACACCTTC. Amino acid sequence: CATSSGQFDYGYTF.

This clonotype was counted at least ten times. The J gene is TRBJ2-7, the V gene TRBV29-1, with D possibly being TRBD2 (5 bases). Germline CDR1 is SQVTM and CDR2 is ANQGSEA. Trimming stripped 5 bases from V and 0 bases from J, with 8 bases between. The length of the CDR3 is 12 residues. CDR3: CSVSGYSYEQYF. The DNA for the CDR3 is TGCAGCGTTAGCGGTTACTCCTACGAGCAGTACTTC.

This clonotype has at least ten counts. V gene TRBV27 combines with J gene TRBJ2-7; D unresolved. V lost 2 bases, J lost 4 bases, and 12 bases lay in between. From germline, CDR1 is MNHEY and CDR2 SMNVEV (reference sequence). The CDR3 sequence is 14 residues long. The CDR3 nucleotides are TGTGCCAGCAGTTTACTAGGTGAGGAGTACGAGCAGTACTTC. Translated: CASSLLGEEYEQYF.

The gene calls are TRBV20-1 and TRBJ2-5; D ambiguous. CDR3 length: 15 residues. The germline gives CDR1 DFQATT, CDR2 SNEGSKA (reference sequence). Trimming took off 1 base at V and 4 bases at J, with 16 bases between the two ends. CDR3 nucleotides: TGCAGTGCTAGAGGGTTTCCCGAAGAAAGAGAGACCCAGTACTTC. Residues: CSARGFPEERETQYF.

A few counts support this clonotype. V usage is TRBV9 and J usage is TRBJ1-1, with D unclear. The germline V and J ends were trimmed by 3 bases and 8 bases, with 11 bases remaining between them. The CDR3 is 12 amino acids. Germline V CDR1 and CDR2: SGDLS, YYNGEE. This CDR3 is CASSGLSGEAFF. The CDR3 region has the DNA TGTGCCAGCAGCGGCCTTAGCGGCGAAGCTTTCTTT. The variable domain in full, completed from reference TRBV9 and TRBJ1-1, reads DSGVTQTPKHLITATGQRVTLRCSPRSGDLSVYWYQQSLDQGLQFLIQYYNGEERAKGNILERFSAQQFPDLHSELNLSSLELGDSALYFCASSGLSGEAFFGQGTRLTVV.

As for this clonotype: This may be a read error, as it is one base from a much larger clone. The chain has TRBV2 and TRBJ2-1; D is perhaps TRBD1 (5 bases). V lost 3 bases and J 2 bases, leaving 8 bases between the germline ends. This CDR3 has 14 residues. CDR1 SNHLY and CDR2 FYNNEI come from the germline V gene. CDR3 residues: CASSESRAYNEQFF. The DNA for the CDR3 is TGTGCCAGCAGTGAGAGCAGGGCCTACAATGAGCAGTTCTTC.

This clonotype was seen a handful of times. The chain recombines TRBV27 with TRBJ2-5; D is unclear. The CDR3 sequence is 14 residues long. CDR1 is MNHEY, CDR2 SMNVEV, per germline (reference sequence). The V end was cut by 4 bases, the J end by 5 bases, with 14 bases between. The CDR3 region has the DNA TGTGCCAGCAGTTCATTAGGTTTTGGCGAGACCCAGTACTTC. Amino acid sequence: CASSSLGFGETQYF.

The chain links TRBV28 to TRBJ2-1, with 9 positions matching TRBD1. The assigned J gene may be wrong: the sequence end matches TRBJ2-7 better. The CDR3 totals 15 residues. Germline V gives CDR1 MDHEN, CDR2 SYDVKM. Here the CDR3 DNA reads TGTGCCAGCAGTAATACCGGGACAGGGTACAATGAGCAGTACTTC. Translating gives CASSNTGTGYNEQYF.

This clonotype has more than one count but fewer than ten. The J gene is TRBJ1-1, the V gene TRBV29-1; unclear D gene. There are 13 residues in the CDR3. V dropped 4 bases and J dropped 0 bases, with 9 bases sitting between them. The germline V gene has CDR1 SQVTM and CDR2 ANQGSEA. The CDR3 DNA follows: TGCAGCGTTGTTGGGTGGATGAACACTGAAGCTTTCTTT. Translation: CSVVGWMNTEAFF.

This clonotype was observed a handful of times. One base away lies a much larger clone, so this may be a sequencing read error. The rearrangement uses TRBV6-1 and TRBJ2-1; D possibly uses TRBD1 or TRBD2 (6 bases each). The germline gives CDR1 MNHNS, CDR2 SASEGT. This CDR3 is built from 15 residues. With 0 bases removed from V and 2 bases from J, the gap between germline ends came to 8 bases. DNA for the CDR3: TGTGCCAGCAGTGAAGCGGGGGGCCCCTACAATGAGCAGTTCTTC. Translated: CASSEAGGPYNEQFF.

This clonotype was recorded a few times. The chain combines TRBV20-1 with TRBJ1-1, with TRBD1 matching 11 bases. CDR3 length: 16 residues. The V segment lost 2 bases and the J segment 4 bases; nucleotides outside the gene matches: 9. Per the germline V gene, CDR1 is DFQATT and CDR2 is SNEGSKA (reference sequence). The CDR3 protein is CSARSGQGAWGTEAFF. CDR3 in DNA: TGCAGTGCTAGATCCGGACAGGGGGCCTGGGGCACTGAAGCTTTCTTT.

This clonotype was recorded a few times. J is TRBJ1-1 and V is TRBV7-8, with D perhaps matching TRBD1 (6 bases). There are 15 residues in the CDR3. Germline V CDR1 and CDR2: SGHVS, FQNEAQ. Trimming took 5 bases from V and 0 from J, leaving 13 bases between them. CDR3 loop: CASSPPGAMNTEAFF. CDR3 nucleotide sequence: TGTGCCAGCAGCCCACCGGGGGCGATGAACACTGAAGCTTTCTTT.

This chain joins TRBV20-1 and TRBJ1-5, with 10 bases fitting TRBD1. CDR1 and CDR2 from the germline V gene are DFQATT and SNEGSKA (reference sequence). V gave up 3 bases and J gave up 12 bases; unmatched junction bases: 8. There are 13 residues in the CDR3. This CDR3 reads CSARTGGPRSQHF. DNA of the CDR3: TGCAGTGCTAGGACAGGGGGCCCCCGGAGCCAGCATTTT.

This clonotype has just a few counts. This chain links TRBV28 with TRBJ1-2; 7 bases align to TRBD1. CDR1 is MDHEN and CDR2 is SYDVKM in the germline V gene. The V gene end was trimmed by 5 bases and the J gene end by 4 bases; junction bases not matched to a gene: 13. The length of the CDR3 is 16 residues. The CDR3 here is CASSPSRWQGGYGYTF. The CDR3, as DNA: TGTGCCAGCAGTCCAAGTCGTTGGCAGGGGGGCTATGGCTACACCTTC.

At least ten counts were recorded for this clonotype. The chain employs TRBV11-2 and TRBJ1-2; D is unclear. V shed 0 bases and J shed 3 bases, with 14 bases lying between them. The germline V gene encodes CDR1 SGHAT and CDR2 FQNNGV. The CDR3 is made up of 16 amino acids. The CDR3 protein is CASSLDMPSGYYGYTF. CDR3 DNA sequence: TGTGCCAGCAGCTTAGATATGCCGTCAGGCTACTATGGCTACACCTTC.

The table lists this clonotype with a few counts. The chain uses TRBV23-1 and TRBJ2-3; 9 bases align to TRBD1. TRBV23-1 is an ORF for which the function is uncertain. Unmatched junction bases numbered 15, after V lost 1 base and J lost 4 bases. CDR3 length: 19 residues. Here the CDR3 reads CASSQLNGLGQGMADTQYF. The CDR3 nucleotides read TGCGCCAGCAGTCAATTAAACGGGCTCGGACAGGGGATGGCAGATACGCAGTATTTT.

This clonotype occurred many times. The chain recombines TRBV6-2 or TRBV6-3 with TRBJ2-7, with D possibly matching TRBD1 (6 bases). The CDR3 extends over 14 amino acids. Germline V gene sequence: CDR1 MNHEY, CDR2 SVGEGT. Trimming removed 5 bases from V and 0 bases from J, with 11 bases in between. CDR3 DNA: TGTGCCAGCAGTAACTACAGGGACTCCTACGAGCAGTACTTC. This encodes CASSNYRDSYEQYF.